These 20 T cell receptor beta chains were sequenced from one sample in a study of cytomegalovirus exposure and HLA in healthy donors. With 60 Vbeta and 13 Jbeta primers, the PCR was carried out. Clones were read by immunoSEQ multiplex PCR, and TCRdb kept only the in-frame ones, dropping some. This table has 99,000 or so clones, 75% to 85% appearing once. Source material: PBMCs. The receptors here all came from a man aged 30 to 45 in good health and CMV-seronegative.

This clone was observed a few times. The rearrangement links TRBV7-2 to TRBJ2-3; 7 nucleotides line up with TRBD2. The CDR3 is 19 residues long. The germline gives CDR1 SGHTA, CDR2 FQGNSA. V was clipped by 0 bases and J by 4 bases; unmatched bases: 16. Here the CDR3 reads CASSLAPGYGGEGPDTQYF. As DNA, the CDR3 is TGTGCCAGCAGCTTAGCGCCCGGGTATGGCGGGGAGGGGCCAGATACGCAGTATTTT.

This chain links TRBV4-3 with TRBJ1-2, with 10 nucleotides matching TRBD1. The V gene's germline CDR1 is LGHNA and CDR2 YSLEER. The CDR3 runs 16 residues. J gave up 7 bases and V 0 bases, and 8 bases lay outside the gene matches. Here the CDR3 DNA reads TGCGCCAGCAGCCAAGATAGCGGGACAGGGGTTGGTGGCTACACCTTC. Protein product: CASSQDSGTGVGGYTF.

This clone was counted a few times. This chain uses TRBV2 with TRBJ1-1; weak D call: TRBD1 (5 bases). Germline CDR1 SNHLY, CDR2 FYNNEI. Trimming cost V 8 bases and J 5 bases, with 12 bases left between them. This CDR3 comprises 12 residues. The CDR3: CASLGGDTEAFF. The CDR3 coding sequence is TGTGCCAGCCTGGGGGGGGATACTGAAGCTTTCTTT.

This rearrangement joins TRBV5-4 to TRBJ2-5; TRBD1 is a possible D gene (5 bases). The CDR3 spans 14 residues. Germline assignment: CDR1 SGHNT and CDR2 YYREEE (reference sequence). With 3 bases removed from V and 2 bases from J, the gap between germline ends came to 11 bases. The CDR3 sequence: CASSSKGYQETQYF. DNA of the CDR3: TGTGCCAGCAGCTCCAAGGGGTATCAAGAGACCCAGTACTTC. Complete variable domain (other parts from reference TRBV5-4 and TRBJ2-5): ETGVTQSPTHLIKTRGQQVTLRCSSQSGHNTVSWYQQALGQGPQFIFQYYREEENGRGNFPPRFSGLQFPNYSSELNVNALELDDSALYLCASSSKGYQETQYFGPGTRLLVL.

CDR3 nucleotides: TGCAGCGGGGGGAGGGGAGACGGTAACATTCAGTACTTC. Protein sequence: CSGGRGDGNIQYF. V is TRBV29-1 and J is TRBJ2-4; 7 nucleotides line up with TRBD2. The ends lost 7 bases at V and 7 bases at J; junction bases unmatched: 10. Germline V gene lookup returns CDR1 SQVTM and CDR2 ANQGSEA. CDR3 length: 13 residues. Filled out from reference TRBV29-1 and TRBJ2-4, the complete variable domain reads SAVISQKPSRDICQRGTSLTIQCQVDSQVTMMFWYRQQPGQSLTLIATANQGSEATYESGFVIDKFPISRPNLTFSTLTVSNMSPEDSSIYLCSGGRGDGNIQYFGAGTRLSVL.

CDR3 nucleotides: TGTGCCAGTAGTATTTTTAGAAGTAGCAATCAGCCCCAGCATTTT. It encodes CASSIFRSSNQPQHF. This chain links TRBV19 with TRBJ1-5; D remains unclear. Germline assignment: CDR1 LNHDA and CDR2 SQIVND (reference sequence). Trimming left V 3 bases short and J 0 bases short, with 9 bases between. There are 15 residues in the CDR3.

This clone was counted once. V usage is TRBV5-1 and J usage is TRBJ2-7; 7 nucleotides match TRBD1. V lost 4 bases to trimming and J lost 6 bases; unmatched junction nucleotides: 10. The V gene's germline CDR1 is SGHRS and CDR2 YFSETQ. The CDR3 is made up of 14 amino acids. The CDR3 DNA is TGCGCCAGCAGCCCGAGACAGGGCGCGAGCGAGCAGTACTTC. This gives the protein CASSPRQGASEQYF.

V gene TRBV15 combines with J gene TRBJ1-2, with 11 bases that match TRBD1. V lost 5 bases to trimming and J lost 7 bases; unmatched junction nucleotides: 6. The V gene's germline CDR1 is LNHNV and CDR2 YYDKDF (reference sequence). The CDR3 sequence is 14 residues long. CDR3 nucleotide sequence: TGTGCCACCAGCCCCGGGACAGGGGGTGTTGGCTACACCTTC. Residues: CATSPGTGGVGYTF.

This clone was detected a few times. This sequence joins TRBV4-2 and TRBJ2-6, with TRBD1 matching over 12 bases. Germline V gives CDR1 LGHNA, CDR2 YNFKEQ. V shed 4 bases, J shed 4 bases, and the junction held 8 bases outside the gene matches. CDR3 size: 18 residues. The CDR3 is CASSRMGQGAGGANVLTF. The CDR3 DNA sequence: TGTGCCAGCAGCCGGATGGGACAGGGGGCGGGAGGGGCCAACGTCCTGACTTTC.

The chain carries TRBV7-9 and TRBJ2-7, with 9 positions matching TRBD1. Germline CDR1 reads SEHNR; CDR2 reads FQNEAQ (reference sequence). CDR3 size: 15 residues. The V and J ends lost 5 bases and 1 base, in that order; junction bases with no gene match: 6. The CDR3 region is CASSAGTGRSYEQYF. Written as DNA, the CDR3 is TGTGCCAGCAGCGCTGGGACAGGGAGGTCCTACGAGCAGTACTTC.

The chain uses TRBV6-5 and TRBJ2-3, with 15 bases that match TRBD2. This CDR3 contains 14 residues. Germline V gives CDR1 MNHEY, CDR2 SVGAGI. Trimming at V came to 8 bases and at J to 8 bases, leaving 5 bases not matched to a gene. The CDR3: CASGLAGGKGTQYF. CDR3 sequence (DNA): TGTGCCAGCGGACTAGCGGGAGGGAAGGGTACGCAGTATTTT.

The rearrangement joins TRBV19 to TRBJ1-5; D unresolved. The CDR3 sequence is 13 residues long. The ends were cut back, 3 bases at V and 6 bases at J, with 9 bases in the middle. Germline CDR1 reads LNHDA; CDR2 reads SQIVND (reference sequence). As DNA, the CDR3 is TGTGCCAGTAGTATTGCTGGAGGTCAGCCCCAGCATTTT. This gives the protein CASSIAGGQPQHF.

The chain links TRBV5-6 to TRBJ1-2; D ambiguous. The CDR3 sequence is 14 residues long. V was clipped by 2 bases and J by 3 bases, with 11 bases between them. CDR1 SGHDT and CDR2 YYEEEE come from the germline V gene. As DNA, the CDR3 is TGTGCCAGCAGCTTCACCCGGGATCACTATGGCTACACCTTC. As protein: CASSFTRDHYGYTF.

The chain is built from TRBV6-6 and TRBJ2-7; D gene ambiguous. Germline loops: CDR1 MNHNY, CDR2 SVGAGI (reference sequence). The ends were cut back, 7 bases at V and 6 bases at J, with 13 bases in the middle. This CDR3 comprises 12 residues. In nucleotides, the CDR3 is TGTGCCAGCACTTTGAGCTCCGGCGAGCAGTACTTC. It yields the protein CASTLSSGEQYF.

V usage is TRBV14 and J usage is TRBJ1-1; D is undetermined. The CDR3 is made up of 13 amino acids. CDR1 is SGHDN, CDR2 FVKESK, per germline. Trimming shortened V by 3 bases and J by 5 bases, and 10 bases separated the two germline ends. For the CDR3, the DNA is TGTGCCAGCAGCCATGGTCGGGGAACTGAAGCTTTCTTT. It encodes CASSHGRGTEAFF.

The rearrangement joins TRBV6-1 to TRBJ2-5; 14 nucleotides line up with TRBD2. V lost 1 base and J lost 5; bases outside the gene matches: 9. The CDR3 contains 18 residues. Germline assignment: CDR1 MNHNS and CDR2 SASEGT. The DNA for the CDR3 is TGTGCCAGCAGTGAAGGGGGGACTAGCGGGGGCCTAGGGGAGACCCAGTACTTC. Amino acid sequence: CASSEGGTSGGLGETQYF.

The chain uses TRBV5-6 and TRBJ1-2, with no clear D. The CDR3 contains 14 residues. The V end lost 0 bases, the J end lost 0 bases, and 6 bases lay between the germline ends. The germline V gene encodes CDR1 SGHDT and CDR2 YYEEEE. The CDR3 nucleotides are TGTGCCAGCAGCTTGGAGCTTACTAACTATGGCTACACCTTC. Protein product: CASSLELTNYGYTF. Full variable domain (remainder filled in from reference TRBV5-6 and TRBJ1-2): DAGVTQSPTHLIKTRGQQVTLRCSPKSGHDTVSWYQQALGQGPQFIFQYYEEEERQRGNFPDRFSGHQFPNYSSELNVNALLLGDSALYLCASSLELTNYGYTFGSGTRLTVV.

The chain carries TRBV5-1 and TRBJ2-1; TRBD2 might be the D (6 bases). Germline V gives CDR1 SGHRS, CDR2 YFSETQ. Trimming pared 3 bases from V and 8 bases from J, leaving 15 bases between. The CDR3 runs to 14 residues. The CDR3 nucleotides read TGCGCCAGCAGCTCAGGGACTGGTTTGGATGAGCAGTTCTTC. Amino acids: CASSSGTGLDEQFF.

The rearrangement links TRBV5-1 to TRBJ2-5, with TRBD1 as a possible D gene (6 bases). Germline lookup yields CDR1 SGHRS and CDR2 YFSETQ. Trimming took 2 bases from V and 5 from J, leaving 16 bases between them. The CDR3 runs to 15 residues. CDR3 coding DNA: TGCGCCAGCAGCTTCGGGACCAATCAGGGGGAGACCCAGTACTTC. Protein sequence: CASSFGTNQGETQYF.

The chain employs TRBV15 and TRBJ2-5, with 8 bases identical to TRBD1. CDR1 is LNHNV, CDR2 YYDKDF, per germline (reference sequence). V was pared by 3 bases and J by 4 bases, with 4 bases of the junction left unmatched. CDR3 size: 14 residues. Here the CDR3 reads CATSRQGAGETQYF. CDR3 coding DNA: TGTGCCACCAGCAGGCAGGGGGCAGGAGAGACCCAGTACTTC. Full variable domain (rest looked up from reference TRBV15 and TRBJ2-5): DAMVIQNPRYQVTQFGKPVTLSCSQTLNHNVMYWYQQKSSQAPKLLFHYYDKDFNNEADTPDNFQSRRPNTSFCFLDIRSPGLGDTAMYLCATSRQGAGETQYFGPGTRLLVL.